The next 2 T cell receptor beta chains were all read from a single sample in a study of cytomegalovirus exposure and HLA in healthy donors listed by TCRdb under 2017. The receptor library was made with the immunoSEQ multiplex PCR assay. The multiplex PCR relied on a mix of 60 forward primers for TCR Vbeta segments and 13 reverse primers for TCR Jbeta segments. TCRdb provides this immuneACCESS table in a form limited to in-frame rearrangements. Some clones are lacking; in checked studies, under half of them reflect an unresolved V gene, and why the rest are absent is not known. The sample's own table lists 65,000 to 80,000 clones. Together, the top ten hold roughly 5% of the sample. The sequencing input was PBMCs. The receptors stem from a man aged 30 to 45 in good health and CMV-seronegative.

V is TRBV19 and J is TRBJ2-3, with 13 bases aligning to TRBD2. Trimming removed 4 bases from V and 6 bases from J; junction bases left unmatched: 4. This CDR3 has 15 residues. The germline CDR1 and CDR2 sequences are LNHDA and SQIVND (reference sequence). The CDR3 DNA sequence: TGTGCCAGTAGTAGACTAGCGGGAGGATCGGATACGCAGTATTTT. It encodes CASSRLAGGSDTQYF.

This rearrangement joins TRBV6-4 to TRBJ2-1, with 13 bases lining up with TRBD2. Germline assignment: CDR1 MRHNA and CDR2 SNTAGT. V gave up 4 bases and J gave up 10 bases; unmatched junction bases: 4. The CDR3 length is 14 residues. CDR3 sequence: CASSGTSGGTEQFF. DNA of the CDR3: TGTGCCAGCAGTGGGACTAGCGGGGGTACAGAGCAGTTCTTC.